This T cell receptor (beta chain) emerged from a study of T cells after yellow fever vaccination (dated 2019 in TCRdb). About the study as a whole: The SMART-Seq v4 Ultra Low Input RNA kit was used to prepare libraries from fractions with low cell numbers. To follow T-cell clones before and after both primary and booster YFV17D yellow fever vaccination, bulk TCR alpha and beta repertoires underwent longitudinal sequencing. Blood was collected at multiple timepoints before and after primary and secondary immunization, and bulk PBMC replicates and cell subsets were isolated. Two healthy male donors, one aged 18 to 30 and one aged 30 to 40 years, were included in the cohort. Study-wide conclusions, independent of this receptor: The secondary T-cell response was weaker than the primary response but faster, peaking on day 5 instead of day 15. A small share of clonotypes occurred in both CD4 and CD8 compartments, likely arising from convergent recombination. Computational filtering was required because FACS-sorted repertoires could contain abundant contaminating clonotypes from the bulk population. Most clones expanded after primary vaccination (96% of CD4 and 80% to 90% of CD8) were re-detected after the booster, suggesting that broad memory maintenance occurred. The study included only a couple of donors, which limits how far the findings can be generalized.

This clonotype was seen a few times. Its antigen is currently not known. Qualities for individual bases were not recorded, and no much larger clone is one base off. The meaning of the sample's treatment or condition label: live attenuated yellow fever vaccine strain. A standard Ficoll-Paque protocol was used to isolate PBMCs from peripheral blood. Dynabeads CD4 and CD8 positive selection kits were used to isolate CD4 and CD8 T-cell fractions. TriZol was used to extract RNA from bulk PBMCs, CD4 and CD8 fractions, and dextramer-positive and dextramer-negative fractions. Cut back by 7 bases and 8 bases, the V and J ends lie 20 bases apart. The CDR3 spans 14 residues, from the cysteine through the phenylalanine. Solely the CDR3 DNA is kept, with 42 bases framed from the first base. Synthesis of TCR cDNA relied on 5'RACE template switching, a step that introduced a universal primer site along with unique molecular identifiers. Priming for cDNA synthesis came from both the TCR alpha and TCR beta constant segments. Library amplification involved two PCR steps, and the second step added sample barcodes and sequencing adapters. Sequencing of libraries was performed on Illumina HiSeq 2500 (2x100 bp) or NovaSeq (2x150 bp). The paper's processing steps were these. MIGEC was used to demultiplex reads and collapse the reads into UMI consensus sequences, and MiXCR was used for V(D)J alignment. Vaccine-responding clonotypes were identified with edgeR using replicate PBMC samples, with FDR below 0.01 and a log2 fold change above 5 up to day 15 being required. Each bulk clonotype was labeled CD4 or CD8 based on which sequenced repertoire, CD4 or CD8, contained the clonotype at higher abundance. The public reads were reprocessed in TCRdb via fastp at Q25 and MiXCR, keeping in-frame beta chains. Rows matching on CDR3 protein sequence are summarized as one entry with the most common DNA and genes. V and J calls and clone size were set by TCRdb, not the authors. Here the sample has 200,000 or so distinct CDR3 sequences; about 7% occur a single time. 0.85% to 1.2% of the sample belongs to the ten largest clones.

The rearrangement joined TRBV12-3 or TRBV12-4 to TRBJ1-2; the D gene lacks a confident call. This sequence originates from a man younger than 45 who received the YFV17D yellow fever vaccine. Sample: CD4+ T cells sorted from PBMCs, taken on the day of the yellow fever booster vaccination. The nucleotide sequence is given as TGTGCCAGCACTATAGCTTCGGACGTGGGAGGCTACACCTTC. Its protein is CASTIASDVGGYTF.